The rows below give T cell receptor beta chains drawn from one sample of a study of cytomegalovirus exposure and HLA in healthy donors. Repertoires were generated with immunoSEQ multiplex PCR, while TCRdb's copy carries only in-frame clones and drops some. Altogether around 170,000 clones are present, around 73% being singletons, with the ten largest covering approximately 2.5%. The sample taken for sequencing was PBMCs. The receptors stem from a man between 60 and 70 years old in good health and CMV-seronegative. CDR3s include the opening cysteine and the closing phenylalanine or tryptophan. A D gene is named only where the DNA matches it firmly. Not every row has a clone size; where given, it reads once, few, many or a size class.

cdr3_aa | cdr3_nt | v_call | d_call | j_call | clone_size | cdr3_length
CASSAVPQAPARANEQFF | TGTGCCAGCAGCGCGGTCCCCCAAGCTCCCGCCAGGGCCAATGAGCAGTTCTTC | TRBV9 | . | TRBJ2-1 | . | 18
CASSEGRGAHNYEQYF | TGTGCCAGCAGTGAAGGCCGGGGGGCACATAACTACGAGCAGTACTTC | TRBV6-1 | . | TRBJ2-7 | . | 16
CSVALAGNQETQYF | TGCAGCGTTGCGCTAGCGGGAAACCAAGAGACCCAGTACTTC | TRBV29-1 | TRBD2 | TRBJ2-5 | . | 14
CASNGVSPLHF | TGTGCCTCCAACGGGGTTTCACCCCTCCACTTT | TRBV6-6 | . | TRBJ1-6 | once | 11
CASRLTGWGRLETQYF | TGCGCCAGCAGACTAACCGGCTGGGGGCGCTTAGAGACCCAGTACTTC | TRBV23-1 | . | TRBJ2-5 | few | 16
CASSYLTGNYGYTF | TGTGCCAGCAGTTACCTGACAGGGAACTATGGCTACACCTTC | TRBV6-5 | TRBD1 | TRBJ1-2 | few | 14
CASSSDSGGINTGELFF | TGTGCCAGCAGTTCGGATAGCGGGGGGATCAATACCGGGGAGCTGTTTTTT | TRBV11-2 | TRBD2 | TRBJ2-2 | . | 17
CASSQRQGGDLNF | TGTGCCAGCAGCCAAAGACAGGGAGGAGACCTCAACTTT | TRBV16 | TRBD1 | TRBJ1-6 | . | 13
CASSQQEGGYPF | TGTGCCAGCAGCCAGCAGGAGGGCGGCTACCCCTTC | TRBV5-6 | . | TRBJ1-2 | . | 12
CSVENRDISTDTQYF | TGCAGCGTTGAAAACCGGGACATCAGCACAGATACGCAGTATTTT | TRBV29-1 | . | TRBJ2-3 | . | 15